Listed below are T cell receptor beta chains from one sample, sequenced in a study of Graves' ophthalmopathy and Graves' hyperthyroidism. TCRdb ran MiXCR on the multiplex PCR reads and lists one entry per CDR3 protein. The profile shows more than 1,000,000 distinct CDR3 sequences, about 38% of them singletons. Input material: peripheral blood or thyroid tissue (not recorded which). The receptors here all came from an adult man with Graves' hyperthyroidism. CDR3s include the opening cysteine and the closing phenylalanine or tryptophan. A D gene is named only where the DNA matches it firmly. Clone size is stated in some rows and not others, as once, few, many or a class when expanded.

D,size,V,J,CDR3,DNA
TRBD1,-,TRBV6-1,TRBJ2-7,CASRKTGLNEQYF,TGTGCCAGCAGAAAGACAGGGCTAAACGAGCAGTACTTC
-,many,TRBV20-1,TRBJ1-1,CSARDTRRNTEAFF,TGCAGTGCTAGAGATACGAGGCGGAACACTGAAGCTTTCTTT
-,-,TRBV10-3,TRBJ2-3,CAISPRQSDTQYF,TGTGCCATCAGTCCCAGACAGAGCGATACGCAGTATTTT
-,many,TRBV6-5,TRBJ1-1,CASSTTREAFF,TGTGCCAGCTCGACGACACGAGAAGCTTTCTTT
TRBD1,many,TRBV4-3,TRBJ1-1,CASRTGQGDTEAFF,TGCGCCAGCAGGACCGGACAGGGCGACACTGAAGCTTTCTTT
-,-,TRBV4-1,TRBJ2-2,CASSQDAVHTGELFF,TGCGCCAGCAGCCAAGATGCGGTGCACACCGGGGAGCTGTTTTTT
-,-,TRBV10-3,TRBJ1-6,CAIRRQNSDSPLHF,TGTGCCATCAGACGACAGAATTCAGATTCACCCCTCCACTTT
-,once,TRBV6-5,TRBJ2-7,CASSSRGGGTYEQYF,TGTGCCAGCAGTTCCAGGGGGGGCGGGACCTACGAGCAGTACTTC
-,-,TRBV2,TRBJ2-7,CASSEPPISYEQYF,TGTGCCAGCAGTGAACCCCCGATCTCCTACGAGCAGTACTTC
-,many,TRBV5-1,TRBJ1-4,CASSLDPAGELFF,TGTGCCAGCAGCTTGGATCCGGCGGGGGAACTGTTTTTT
TRBD1,-,TRBV15,TRBJ1-1,CATSSYRGTGGPEAFF,TGTGCCACCAGCAGTTATCGCGGGACAGGGGGTCCTGAAGCTTTCTTT
-,-,TRBV29-1,TRBJ2-7,CSVDPGLQYF,TGCAGCGTAGACCCGGGACTGCAGTACTTC
-,many,TRBV6-2/TRBV6-3,TRBJ1-5,CASSPNRNQPQHF,TGTGCCAGCAGTCCTAATCGGAATCAGCCCCAGCATTTT
-,-,TRBV6-2/TRBV6-3,TRBJ1-2,CASSYSNLRRNYGYTF,TGTGCCAGCAGTTACTCGAATTTACGGCGAAACTATGGCTACACCTTC
-,-,TRBV10-3,TRBJ1-1,CATAPWGWNNTEAFF,TGTGCCACTGCTCCGTGGGGGTGGAATAACACTGAAGCTTTCTTT
TRBD2,many,TRBV20-1,TRBJ2-7,CSARGTSGPYEQYF,TGCAGTGCTAGAGGGACTAGCGGGCCCTACGAGCAGTACTTC
-,many,TRBV9,TRBJ2-2,CASSVEAANTGELFF,TGTGCCAGCAGCGTAGAAGCGGCGAACACCGGGGAGCTGTTTTTT
-,many,TRBV5-1,TRBJ1-1,CASSEGMGAFF,TGCGCCAGCAGCGAGGGAATGGGAGCTTTCTTT
-,many,TRBV7-9,TRBJ1-2,CASSLGRTVNYGYTF,TGTGCCAGCAGCTTAGGGCGGACCGTGAACTATGGCTACACCTTC
-,-,TRBV24-1,TRBJ1-1,CATKSRGNTEAFF,TGTGCCACGAAATCCAGGGGGAACACTGAAGCTTTCTTT
-,many,TRBV10-3,TRBJ2-2,CAISDGGGWNTGELFF,TGTGCCATCAGTGATGGAGGGGGATGGAACACCGGGGAGCTGTTTTTT
-,many,TRBV5-1,TRBJ1-6,CASSSQTGRGSPLHF,TGCGCCAGCAGCTCCCAGACGGGACGGGGTTCACCCCTCCACTTT
-,-,TRBV29-1,TRBJ1-2,CSIVSGHYGYTF,TGCAGCATTGTATCAGGGCACTATGGCTACACCTTC
-,many,TRBV2,TRBJ1-5,CASSEGNQNQPQHF,TGTGCCAGCAGTGAAGGGAATCAAAATCAGCCCCAGCATTTT
-,-,TRBV7-9,TRBJ1-2,CASSSDRTAGRYGYTF,TGTGCCAGCAGCTCAGATCGGACAGCCGGGAGGTATGGCTACACCTTC
-,many,TRBV2,TRBJ1-1,CASSEESGGLGTEAFF,TGTGCCAGCAGTGAAGAGAGCGGGGGGCTTGGCACTGAAGCTTTCTTT
TRBD1,many,TRBV25-1,TRBJ2-5,CASSVDRDPQETQYF,TGTGCCAGCAGTGTCGACAGGGACCCACAAGAGACCCAGTACTTC
-,many,TRBV19,TRBJ1-1,CASRAGPWNTEAFF,TGTGCCAGCCGAGCGGGCCCATGGAACACTGAAGCTTTCTTT
-,few,TRBV6-5,TRBJ1-2,CACSTRVNYGYTF,TGTGCCTGCAGTACCAGGGTGAACTATGGCTACACCTTC
-,many,TRBV7-2,TRBJ1-3,CASSSDSGNTIYF,TGTGCCAGCAGCTCAGACTCTGGAAACACCATATATTTT
TRBD1,many,TRBV12-3/TRBV12-4,TRBJ1-5,CASSSRDRGRGPQHF,TGTGCCAGCAGTTCCCGGGACAGGGGACGGGGGCCCCAGCATTTT
-,many,TRBV6-5,TRBJ1-2,CASTPTGGNYGYTF,TGTGCCAGCACTCCGACCGGGGGGAACTATGGCTACACCTTC
-,-,TRBV4-1,TRBJ2-7,CASSQEGRAIYEQYF,TGCGCCAGCAGCCAAGAGGGCAGGGCGATTTACGAGCAGTACTTC
TRBD1,-,TRBV15,TRBJ1-5,CATSRPTLTGGSRQPQHF,TGTGCCACCAGCAGGCCCACCCTGACAGGGGGAAGTCGTCAGCCCCAGCATTTT
-,many,TRBV2,TRBJ2-5,CASRPLGQHQETQYF,TGTGCCAGCCGACCCCTCGGACAGCACCAAGAGACCCAGTACTTC